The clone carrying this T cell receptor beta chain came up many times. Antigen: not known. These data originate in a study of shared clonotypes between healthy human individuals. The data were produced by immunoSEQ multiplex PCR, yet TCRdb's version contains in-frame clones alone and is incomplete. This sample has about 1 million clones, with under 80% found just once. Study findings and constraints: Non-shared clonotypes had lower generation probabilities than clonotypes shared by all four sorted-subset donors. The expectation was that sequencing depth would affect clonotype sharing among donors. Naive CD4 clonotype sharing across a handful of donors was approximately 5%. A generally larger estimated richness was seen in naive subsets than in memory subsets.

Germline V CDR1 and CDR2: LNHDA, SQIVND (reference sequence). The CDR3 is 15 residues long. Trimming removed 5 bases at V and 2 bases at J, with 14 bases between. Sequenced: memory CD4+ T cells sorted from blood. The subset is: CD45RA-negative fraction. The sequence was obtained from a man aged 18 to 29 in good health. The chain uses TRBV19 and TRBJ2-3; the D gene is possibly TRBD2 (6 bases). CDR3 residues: CASSVGSGSTDTQYF. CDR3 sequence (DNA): TGTGCCAGTAGTGTTGGCAGCGGGTCCACAGATACGCAGTATTTT.